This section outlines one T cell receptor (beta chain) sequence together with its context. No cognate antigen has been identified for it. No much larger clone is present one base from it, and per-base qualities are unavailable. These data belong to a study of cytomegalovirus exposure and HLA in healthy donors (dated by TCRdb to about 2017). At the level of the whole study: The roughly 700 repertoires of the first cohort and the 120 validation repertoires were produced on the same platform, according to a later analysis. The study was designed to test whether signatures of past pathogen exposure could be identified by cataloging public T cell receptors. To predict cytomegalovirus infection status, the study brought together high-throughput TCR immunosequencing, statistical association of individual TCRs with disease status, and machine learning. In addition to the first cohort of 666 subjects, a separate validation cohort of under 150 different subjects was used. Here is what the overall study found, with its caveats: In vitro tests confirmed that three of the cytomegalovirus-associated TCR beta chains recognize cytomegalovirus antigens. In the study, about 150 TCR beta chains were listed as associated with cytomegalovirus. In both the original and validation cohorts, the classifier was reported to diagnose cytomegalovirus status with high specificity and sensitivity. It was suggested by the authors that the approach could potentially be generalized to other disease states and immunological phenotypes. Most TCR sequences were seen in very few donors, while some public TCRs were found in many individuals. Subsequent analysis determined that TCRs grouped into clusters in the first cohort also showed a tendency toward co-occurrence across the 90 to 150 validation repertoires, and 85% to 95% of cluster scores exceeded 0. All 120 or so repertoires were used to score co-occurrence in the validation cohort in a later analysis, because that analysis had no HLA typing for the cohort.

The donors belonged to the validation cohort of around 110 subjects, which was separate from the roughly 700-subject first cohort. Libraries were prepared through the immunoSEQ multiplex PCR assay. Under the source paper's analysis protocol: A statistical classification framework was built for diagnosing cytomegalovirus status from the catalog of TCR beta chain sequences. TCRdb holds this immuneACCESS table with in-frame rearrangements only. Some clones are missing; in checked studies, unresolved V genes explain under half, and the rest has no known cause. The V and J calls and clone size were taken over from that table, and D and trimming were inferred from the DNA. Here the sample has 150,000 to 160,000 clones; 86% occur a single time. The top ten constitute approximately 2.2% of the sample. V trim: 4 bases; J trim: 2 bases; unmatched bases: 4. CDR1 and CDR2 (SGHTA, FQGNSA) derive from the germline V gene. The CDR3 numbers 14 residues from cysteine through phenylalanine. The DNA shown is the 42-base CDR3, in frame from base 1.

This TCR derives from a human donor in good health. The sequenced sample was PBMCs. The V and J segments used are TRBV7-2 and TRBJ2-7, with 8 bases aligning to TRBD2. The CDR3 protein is CASSYSGVTYEQYF. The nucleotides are TGTGCCAGCAGCTATAGCGGGGTCACCTACGAGCAGTACTTC.